What follows are 9 T cell receptor beta chains derived from one specimen sequenced in a study of blood T cell repertoires in COVID-19 (dated by TCRdb to the early 2020s). The library was prepared using the immunoSEQ multiplex PCR assay. The immuneACCESS repertoire file appears here via TCRdb, limited to in-frame rearrangements. These files lack a portion of the clones; in checked studies, under half of the deficit traces to unresolved V genes, and the cause of the others is not known. For this sample there are fewer than 80,000 clones; roughly 78% appear just once. The ten largest clones add up to around 5.8% of the sample. Sequences were obtained from peripheral blood. Receptors were obtained from a woman at least 80 years old with active or convalescent COVID-19.

The genes are TRBV24-1 and TRBJ2-2; D gene unclear. The CDR3 extends over 13 amino acids. Germline assignment: CDR1 KGHDR and CDR2 SFDVKD. V lost 9 bases, J lost 1 base, and 8 bases lay in between. The DNA for the CDR3 is TGTGCCACCGGTCCGGGGAACACCGGGGAGCTGTTTTTT. Encoded protein: CATGPGNTGELFF.

This chain joins TRBV27 and TRBJ2-7; the match to TRBD1 covers 9 bases. The V segment lost 3 bases and the J segment 7 bases; nucleotides outside the gene matches: 7. CDR1 MNHEY and CDR2 SMNVEV come from the germline V gene (reference sequence). The CDR3 sequence is 14 residues long. The CDR3 coding sequence is TGTGCCAGCAGTTTCTGGGACAGGGTGTGGGAGCAGTACTTC. Amino acid sequence: CASSFWDRVWEQYF.

The chain carries TRBV5-1 and TRBJ1-4, with 11 positions matching TRBD1. CDR1 is SGHRS and CDR2 is YFSETQ in the germline V gene. Germline trimming cut 1 base from V and 5 bases from J; bases unmatched to any gene: 4. This CDR3 has 16 residues. In DNA form, the CDR3 reads TGCGCCAGCAGCTTGTTGGGACAGGGGGAGAATGAAAAACTGTTTTTT. Residues: CASSLLGQGENEKLFF.

The chain uses TRBV19 and TRBJ2-5; 7 bases align to TRBD1. V lost 4 bases, J lost 4 bases, and 12 bases stayed unmatched. There are 16 residues in the CDR3. Germline CDR1 is LNHDA and CDR2 is SQIVND (reference sequence). This chain's CDR3 is CASSRNEGAAGETQYF. The DNA for the CDR3 is TGTGCCAGTAGTAGAAACGAGGGGGCGGCGGGAGAGACCCAGTACTTC.

The J gene is TRBJ1-5, the V gene TRBV30, with D possibly matching TRBD1 (5 bases). CDR1 and CDR2 from the germline V gene are GTSNPN and SVGIG (reference sequence). V was pared by 2 bases and J by 5 bases, with 10 bases between. CDR3 length: 13 residues. As DNA, the CDR3 is TGTGCCTGGAGTTCTCAGGGCTATCAGCCCCAGCATTTT. Translating gives CAWSSQGYQPQHF. Full variable domain (missing parts from reference TRBV30 and TRBJ1-5): SQTIHQWPATLVQPVGSPLSLECTVEGTSNPNLYWYRQAAGRGLQLLFYSVGIGQISSEVPQNLSASRPQDRQFILSSKKLLLSDSGFYLCAWSSQGYQPQHFGDGTRLSIL.

The chain employs TRBV21-1 and TRBJ2-7; TRBD2 is the table's D call and was not checked against the DNA. TRBV21-1 is recorded as a pseudogene. The CDR3 is 18 residues long. This CDR3 reads CAAAKNLECGMTFYEQYF. The CDR3 DNA reads TGTGCAGCAGCAAAAAATTTGGAGTGCGGGATGACATTCTACGAGCAGTACTTC.

On this clone itself: This same CDR3 is encoded by further DNA sequences in the sample. This chain uses TRBV18 with TRBJ2-7, with TRBD1 identical over 12 bases. V shed 2 bases and J 3 bases; nucleotides not matched to a gene: 2. Germline CDR1 is KGHSH and CDR2 is LQKENI. This CDR3 region has 15 residues. CDR3 sequence reads: CASSPGTGGSYEQYF. CDR3 coding DNA: TGTGCCAGCTCACCAGGGACAGGGGGCAGCTACGAGCAGTACTTC.

This chain connects TRBV6-5 to TRBJ2-3; 11 nucleotides match TRBD2. Trimming removed 6 bases from V and 2 bases from J; junction bases left unmatched: 4. CDR3 length equals 15 residues. CDR1 is MNHEY, CDR2 SVGAGI, per germline. The CDR3 bases are TGTGCCAGCAGGTTAGCGGGAGGGCCCACAGATACGCAGTATTTT. It is translated as CASRLAGGPTDTQYF.

The chain uses TRBV29-1 and TRBJ2-1; D is undetermined. V was cut by 0 bases and J by 5 bases, with 11 bases left in between. This CDR3 is built from 14 residues. CDR1 and CDR2 from the germline V gene are SQVTM and ANQGSEA. This CDR3 is CSVEDPRKNNEQFF. The CDR3 bases are TGCAGCGTTGAAGATCCGAGAAAGAACAATGAGCAGTTCTTC.